This T cell receptor (beta chain) was identified in a study of T cells in Graves' hyperthyroidism and ophthalmopathy. V lost 3 bases and J lost 4; bases outside the gene matches: 2. This CDR3 has 14 residues. Germline loops: CDR1 ENHRY, CDR2 SYGVKD. RNA transcripts gave rise to amplified TCR beta CDR3 regions. The study used the HTBI primer set for a first-round RT-PCR of the TCR CDR3. TCRdb re-analysed the multiplex PCR reads in MiXCR, keeping a single row per CDR3 protein. The sample lists 600,000 to 700,000 distinct CDR3 sequences; roughly 14% were seen once. This clonotype has more than one count but fewer than ten.

The chain carries TRBV10-3 and TRBJ1-5; TRBD1 agrees at 8 bases. The TCR was taken from a woman between 35 and 50 years old with Graves' ophthalmopathy. The sequencing input was blood. CDR3 coding DNA: TGTGCCATCAGTGAACAGGGGGGGAATCAGCCCCAGCATTTT. Its protein product is CAISEQGGNQPQHF.